Listed below are T cell receptor beta chains from one sample, sequenced in a study of blood T cell repertoires in COVID-19. Libraries were prepared by immunoSEQ multiplex PCR; TCRdb keeps only in-frame clonotypes and omits some of them. Here the sample spans around 330,000 clones, about nine tenths being singletons. Sequencing was done on a sample of peripheral blood. Receptor source: a woman aged 25-40 years with COVID-19, enrolled during active disease. CDR3s include the opening cysteine and the closing phenylalanine or tryptophan. Fields, in order: V gene, clone size, CDR3 protein. Rows may omit the clone size; those that give it use once, few, many or a size class.

>TRBV6-5|NA
CASSYRHWDGYTF
>TRBV5-1|NA
CASSLGDRYNSPLHF
>TRBV9|NA
CASSVVQGANTEAFF
>TRBV28|NA
CASSAEDRGVNEKLFF
>TRBV19|NA
CASSIQGGMNTEAFF
>TRBV18|NA
CASSPPTGVGETQYF
>TRBV7-9|NA
CASSLTTSGGPGETQYF
>TRBV7-9|NA
CASRRENTEAFF
>TRBV10-3|NA
CAIRAPVGAGGTDTQYF
>TRBV19|NA
CASSIGVGGNTEAFF
>TRBV11-3|NA
CASPGRGRIQPQHF
>TRBV4-1|NA
CASSQGAGGLETQYF
>TRBV5-1|once
CASRTHRASNYGYTF
>TRBV9|NA
CASSVEAQWGGYTQYF
>TRBV5-6|NA
CASSRLLATNEKLFF
>TRBV19|NA
CASSIPGQSFGGSGNTIYF
>TRBV4-1|NA
CASSQDRGGLGNEQFF
>TRBV18|NA
CASSQSGSTLYGYTF
>TRBV4-1|few
CASSVGTGDRELFF
>TRBV7-9|NA
CASSPSSGTSGYTF
>TRBV6-5|NA
CASSYAGNSPLHF
>TRBV18|NA
CASSLGQASNQPQHF
>TRBV7-9|few
CASSSRGGSETQYF